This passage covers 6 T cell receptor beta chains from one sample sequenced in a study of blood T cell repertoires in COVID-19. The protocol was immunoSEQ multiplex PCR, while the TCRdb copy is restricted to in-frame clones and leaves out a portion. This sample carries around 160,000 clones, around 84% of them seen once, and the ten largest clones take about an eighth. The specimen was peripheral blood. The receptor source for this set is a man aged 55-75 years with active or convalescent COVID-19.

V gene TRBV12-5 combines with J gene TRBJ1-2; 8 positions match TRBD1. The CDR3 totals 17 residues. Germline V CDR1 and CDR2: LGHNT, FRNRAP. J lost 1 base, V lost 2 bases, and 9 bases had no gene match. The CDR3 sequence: CASGLSRQGAGNYGYTF. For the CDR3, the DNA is TGTGCTAGTGGTTTGAGTCGGCAGGGGGCCGGTAACTATGGCTACACCTTC.

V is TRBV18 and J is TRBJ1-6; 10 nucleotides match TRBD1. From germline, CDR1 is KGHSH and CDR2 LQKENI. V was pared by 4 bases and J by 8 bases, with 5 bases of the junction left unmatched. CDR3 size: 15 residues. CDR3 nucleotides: TGTGCCAGCTCACTTCGACAGGGGGCTGATTCACCCCTCCACTTT. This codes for CASSLRQGADSPLHF.

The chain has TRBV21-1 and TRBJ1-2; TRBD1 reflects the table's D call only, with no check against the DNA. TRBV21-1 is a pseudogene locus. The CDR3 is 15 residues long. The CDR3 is CASSKEGTGDYGYTF. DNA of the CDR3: TGTGCCAGCAGCAAAGAGGGGACAGGGGACTATGGCTACACCTTC.

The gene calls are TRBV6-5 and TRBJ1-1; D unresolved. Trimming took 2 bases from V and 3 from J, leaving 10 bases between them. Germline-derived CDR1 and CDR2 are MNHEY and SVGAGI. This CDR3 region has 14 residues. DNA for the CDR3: TGTGCCAGCAGTTACGAGATACCTTACACTGAAGCTTTCTTT. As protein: CASSYEIPYTEAFF.

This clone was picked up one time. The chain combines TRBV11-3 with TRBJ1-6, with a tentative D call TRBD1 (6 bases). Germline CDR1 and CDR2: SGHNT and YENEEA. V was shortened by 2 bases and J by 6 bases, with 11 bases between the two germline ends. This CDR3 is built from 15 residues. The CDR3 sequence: CASSLTAGANSPLHF. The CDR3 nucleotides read TGTGCCAGCAGCTTAACGGCAGGGGCTAATTCACCCCTCCACTTT.

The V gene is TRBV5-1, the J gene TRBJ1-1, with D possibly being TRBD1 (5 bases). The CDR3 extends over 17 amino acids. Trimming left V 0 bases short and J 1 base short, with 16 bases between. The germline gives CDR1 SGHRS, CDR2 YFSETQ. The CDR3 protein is CASSLGNDSPGNTEAFF. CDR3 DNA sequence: TGCGCCAGCAGCTTGGGAAACGACAGCCCGGGGAACACTGAAGCTTTCTTT.